This TCR beta chain is from a study of long-term antiretroviral therapy in people with HIV. Turning to the study itself: The study's earliest collections predate the 2015 immediate-ART recommendation by about a decade.

Each sample contained 1-10 million cryopreserved PBMC, thawed before DNA extraction. This clone was found a few times. What it recognizes is unknown. General study findings and limits: Repertoires from HIV showed CDR3 length ranges narrower than those of controls. Diversity measured after ART increased yet remained under transplant donor controls.

Trimming removed 10 bases from V and 1 base from J, with 7 bases in between. The CDR3 length is 11 residues. From germline, CDR1 is MDHEN and CDR2 SYDVKM. Survey-level resolution applied to immunoSEQ assay v3.0. Some clones are missing from TCRdb's copy, which holds only in-frame ones; the method was immunoSEQ multiplex PCR. Of approximately 15,000 clones listed, around nine tenths were seen once; the top ten hold 9% to 15%. Sequenced here: unsorted PBMCs, sampled 6.9 years after starting antiretroviral therapy. This TCR was sampled from a man between 50 and 59 years old with HIV. V usage is TRBV28 and J usage is TRBJ1-1, with unresolved D. CDR3 in amino acids: CATNRNTEAFF. The CDR3 region has the DNA TGTGCCACAAACAGGAACACTGAAGCTTTCTTT.